This T cell receptor beta chain was captured in a study of CD8 T cells in ankylosing spondylitis. Findings and caveats of the study: For ankylosing spondylitis blood, a TCR beta motif of eight or nine highly homologous variants appeared characteristic.

TCRdb recomputed calls from the 5' RACE reads with MiXCR, one row per CDR3 protein. The sample lists about 220,000 distinct CDR3 sequences; 6% to 8% were seen once. CDR3 length equals 14 residues. The V and J ends lost 5 bases and 7 bases, in that order; junction bases with no gene match: 6. Looked up from germline, CDR1 is MNHEY and CDR2 is SMNVEV (reference sequence). For this clonotype: Its antigen is not identified.

The sequence derives from a male donor with ankylosing spondylitis. The rearrangement joins TRBV27 to TRBJ2-1; the match to TRBD2 covers 9 bases. Source material: blood, either unsorted or a sorted T cell fraction (not recorded which). CDR3 nucleotides: TGTGCCAGCAGTCAAGGACTAGCGCTGAATGAGCAGTTCTTC. Translation gives CASSQGLALNEQFF.